A selection of T cell receptor beta chains follows, all from one sample in a study of T cells in Graves' hyperthyroidism and ophthalmopathy. TCRdb ran MiXCR on the multiplex PCR reads and lists one entry per CDR3 protein. The table has 480,000 or so distinct CDR3 sequences, 35% to 50% seen once. The sample consisted of peripheral blood or thyroid tissue (not recorded which). The receptors were sampled from an adult woman with Graves' disease, either hyperthyroidism or ophthalmopathy (not recorded which). Both conserved end residues are part of each CDR3. Each record gives: J gene, V gene, D gene, clone size, CDR3 DNA, CDR3 protein. The D gene is left open where the match is weak. Size is omitted from some rows. Given values are once, few, many or a class for expanded clones.

TRBJ1-2,TRBV7-6,-,once,TGTGCCAGCAGCTTAGTGCCTAGGGGGGACTATGGCTACACCTTC,CASSLVPRGDYGYTF
TRBJ2-6,TRBV24-1,-,-,TGTGCCACCAGTGATCGGACTTTC,CATSDRTF
TRBJ1-4,TRBV7-2,-,many,TGTGCCAGCAGCTCGGGAGGGTCGACGGCGGAAAAACTGTTTTTT,CASSSGGSTAEKLFF
TRBJ1-1,TRBV7-9,-,-,TGTGCCAGCAGCTTAGATTCGGCGGAGGACTATGAAGCTTTCTTT,CASSLDSAEDYEAFF
TRBJ1-2,TRBV10-2,-,-,TGCGCCAGCAGCAGGGACTTGTGGGGCTACACCTTC,CASSRDLWGYTF
TRBJ1-1,TRBV4-1,-,-,TGCGCCAGCAGCCAGATGGGACTGCAAGCTTTCTTT,CASSQMGLQAFF
TRBJ2-7,TRBV5-1,TRBD1,many,TGCGCCAGCAGCCCCCGACAGGGGAGCGAGCAGTACTTC,CASSPRQGSEQYF
TRBJ2-7,TRBV14,TRBD2,many,TGTGCCAGCAGCCAAGATCTGCGGGAGGGCCGGGAGGACTACGAGCAGTACTTC,CASSQDLREGREDYEQYF
TRBJ2-2,TRBV15,TRBD2,-,TGTGCCACCCTAGCCGGGGGCGGGAGGTCGAACACCGGGGAGCTGTTTTTT,CATLAGGGRSNTGELFF
TRBJ2-1,TRBV20-1,-,-,TGCAGTGCAGGGGTAGCTGAGCAGTTCTTC,CSAGVAEQFF
TRBJ2-5,TRBV27,-,few,TGTGCCAGCAAACAGGTGGGGGGGACCCAGTACTTC,CASKQVGGTQYF
TRBJ2-5,TRBV11-2,TRBD2,-,TGTGCCAGCAGCTTGGGGACTAGCACCCAGACCCAGTACTTC,CASSLGTSTQTQYF
TRBJ2-7,TRBV14,-,many,TGTGCCAGCAGCCAGACCATAAGACGGGGGCGGGACGAGCAGTACTTC,CASSQTIRRGRDEQYF
TRBJ1-1,TRBV7-2,-,many,TGTGCCAGCAGCCCTCTTAGGGCTGGGACTGAAGCTTTCTTT,CASSPLRAGTEAFF
TRBJ1-3,TRBV5-1,-,-,TGCGCCAGCAGCTTGGGCGCTGGGATCGACACCATATATTTT,CASSLGAGIDTIYF
TRBJ2-7,TRBV7-8,-,-,TGTGCCAGCAGCTTGATACAGACCTACGAGCAGTACTTC,CASSLIQTYEQYF
TRBJ1-4,TRBV29-1,-,many,TGCAGCGTCAAGGACGTCGGGGCTAATGAAAAACTGTTTTTT,CSVKDVGANEKLFF
TRBJ2-2,TRBV2,-,few,TGTGCCAGCAGTGGGGGGGTTTCCGGGGAGCTGTTTTTT,CASSGGVSGELFF
TRBJ1-1,TRBV6-5,-,few,TGTGCCAGCAGATCAGACATGGCTGAAGCTTTCTTT,CASRSDMAEAFF
TRBJ2-7,TRBV11-2,-,-,TGTGCCAGCAGCTCCGGCCGAGTTACACAGGGACACTACGAGCAGTACTTC,CASSSGRVTQGHYEQYF
TRBJ2-5,TRBV7-2,TRBD2,many,TGTGCCAGCAGCTTAATCAGACTAGCGGGAGAAGAGACCCAGTACTTC,CASSLIRLAGEETQYF
TRBJ2-7,TRBV7-2,-,many,TGTGCCAGCAGCTCAGGGGTAGGGCAGTACTTC,CASSSGVGQYF
TRBJ1-2,TRBV20-1,-,-,TGCAGTGCTACGTACCCTGATAAGGGCTACACCTTC,CSATYPDKGYTF
TRBJ2-3,TRBV7-2,TRBD2,-,TGTGCCAGCAGCTCTAGCGGGAGCACAGATACGCAGTATTTT,CASSSSGSTDTQYF
TRBJ1-1,TRBV29-1,TRBD1,many,TGCAGCGTTGGGCGGGACAGGGACTCTGAAGCTTTCTTT,CSVGRDRDSEAFF
TRBJ1-5,TRBV11-2,-,-,TGTGCCAGCAGCGCTCAGGGTATCAATCAGCCCCAGCATTTT,CASSAQGINQPQHF
TRBJ1-1,TRBV6-6,-,-,TGTGCCAGCAGTTACTACCGTGAAGCTTTCTTT,CASSYYREAFF
TRBJ2-5,TRBV20-1,TRBD2,-,TGCAGTGCTAGGCGGGGGGGGAGGGAGACCCAGTACTTC,CSARRGGRETQYF
TRBJ2-3,TRBV2,-,-,TGTGCCACCAGTGATGACCCCCGCCGCGAGCAGTATTTT,CATSDDPRREQYF
TRBJ1-2,TRBV5-1,-,-,TGTGCCAGCAGCTTGGAGCCGGACTATGGCTACACCTTC,CASSLEPDYGYTF
TRBJ1-1,TRBV7-9,TRBD1,many,TGTGCCAGCAGCACGAGACAGGGGCCCGTAACTGAAGCTTTCTTT,CASSTRQGPVTEAFF
TRBJ2-5,TRBV28,-,many,TGTGCCAGCAGTGGTCGTTCCAGGGGGACCCAGTACTTC,CASSGRSRGTQYF
TRBJ1-5,TRBV20-1,-,-,TGCAGTGCTAGGATCAATAGCAATCAGCCCCAGCATTTT,CSARINSNQPQHF
TRBJ1-1,TRBV7-9,TRBD1,-,TGTGCCAGCAGCCACCGGGACAGGTCCACTGAAGCTTTCTTT,CASSHRDRSTEAFF
TRBJ1-3,TRBV6-1,-,-,TGTGCCAGCGGCAGGGGAGTGGGAAACACCATATATTTT,CASGRGVGNTIYF
TRBJ1-1,TRBV2,-,few,TGTGCCAGCAGTGAGCGAAGCCTTTCGGCTTTCTTT,CASSERSLSAFF
TRBJ1-1,TRBV10-3,-,-,TGTGCCATCACGGGCGCCTGGGGAACTGAAGCTTTCTTT,CAITGAWGTEAFF
TRBJ2-5,TRBV20-1,-,-,TGCAGTGCTAGAGATCGCTCTGAGCTACAAGAGACCCAGTACTTC,CSARDRSELQETQYF
TRBJ1-6,TRBV20-1,-,-,TGCAGTGCTAAGGGAGTGCGGACCTATAATTCACCCCTCCACTTT,CSAKGVRTYNSPLHF
TRBJ1-6,TRBV29-1,TRBD1,few,TGCAGCGCTCGGAGGGACAGTAATTCACCCCTCCACTTT,CSARRDSNSPLHF
TRBJ2-5,TRBV12-3/TRBV12-4,-,-,TGTGCCAGCAGTTTGCACACTACACAAGAGACCCAGTACTTC,CASSLHTTQETQYF
TRBJ2-5,TRBV29-1,TRBD1,-,TGCAGCGCTGGGACAGGGGGTAGAGAGACCCAGTACTTC,CSAGTGGRETQYF
TRBJ2-2,TRBV6-5,-,-,TGTGCCAGCAGTTATGATAGTACTAGCCTCGACACCGGGGAGCTGTTTTTT,CASSYDSTSLDTGELFF
TRBJ1-5,TRBV14,-,-,TGTGCCAGCAGCCGGAGCCTCAATCAGCCCCAGCATTTT,CASSRSLNQPQHF
TRBJ2-7,TRBV6-1,-,few,TGTGCCAGCAGTGAAAAGGGGTACGCCTACGAGCAGTACTTC,CASSEKGYAYEQYF